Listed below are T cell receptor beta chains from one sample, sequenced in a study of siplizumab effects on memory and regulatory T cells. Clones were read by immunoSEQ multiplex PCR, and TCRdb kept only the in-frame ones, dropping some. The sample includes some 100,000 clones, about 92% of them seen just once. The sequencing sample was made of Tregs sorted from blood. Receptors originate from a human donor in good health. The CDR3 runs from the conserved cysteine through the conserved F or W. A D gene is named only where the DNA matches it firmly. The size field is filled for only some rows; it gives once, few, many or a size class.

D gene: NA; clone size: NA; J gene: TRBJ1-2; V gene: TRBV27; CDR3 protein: CASSFRAGYGYTF; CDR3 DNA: TGTGCCAGCAGTTTCAGGGCGGGCTATGGCTACACCTTC
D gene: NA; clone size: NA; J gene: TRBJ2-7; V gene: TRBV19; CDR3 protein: CASSIGFGEQYF; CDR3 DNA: TGTGCCAGTAGTATTGGATTCGGCGAGCAGTACTTC
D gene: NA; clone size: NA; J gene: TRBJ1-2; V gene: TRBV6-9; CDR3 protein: CASKGDFYGYTF; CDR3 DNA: TGTGCCAGCAAAGGGGACTTCTATGGCTACACCTTC
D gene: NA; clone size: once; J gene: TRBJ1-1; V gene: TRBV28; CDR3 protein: CASSAPSAGNTEAFF; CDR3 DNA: TGTGCCAGCAGTGCGCCGTCGGCGGGGAACACTGAAGCTTTCTTT
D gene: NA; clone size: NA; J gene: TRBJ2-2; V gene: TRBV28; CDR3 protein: CASSFSGTGELFF; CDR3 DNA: TGTGCCAGCAGTTTCAGCGGGACCGGGGAGCTGTTTTTT
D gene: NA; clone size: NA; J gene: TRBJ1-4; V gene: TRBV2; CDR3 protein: CASSAPERGEKLFF; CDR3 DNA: TGTGCCAGCAGTGCCCCTGAGAGGGGTGAAAAACTGTTTTTT
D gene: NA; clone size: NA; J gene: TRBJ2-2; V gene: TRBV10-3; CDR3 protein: CAISSFLTGELFF; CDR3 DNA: TGTGCCATCTCGAGCTTCCTCACCGGGGAGCTGTTTTTT
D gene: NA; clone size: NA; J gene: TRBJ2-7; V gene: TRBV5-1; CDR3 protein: CASSEGTYEQYF; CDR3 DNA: TGCGCCAGCAGCGAGGGGACTTACGAGCAGTACTTC
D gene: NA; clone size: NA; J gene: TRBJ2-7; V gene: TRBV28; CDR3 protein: CASTPSHSYEQYF; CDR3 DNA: TGTGCCAGCACCCCGTCCCATTCCTACGAGCAGTACTTC
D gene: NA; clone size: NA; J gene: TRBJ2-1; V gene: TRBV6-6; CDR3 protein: CASLPAKTYYNEQFF; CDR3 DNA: TGTGCCAGCTTACCCGCGAAGACTTACTACAATGAGCAGTTCTTC
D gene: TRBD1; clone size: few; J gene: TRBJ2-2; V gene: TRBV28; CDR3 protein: CASSLTGVFGTGELFF; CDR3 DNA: TGTGCCAGCAGTCTCACAGGGGTCTTTGGCACCGGGGAGCTGTTTTTT
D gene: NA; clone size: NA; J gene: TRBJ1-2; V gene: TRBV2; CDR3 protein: CASSEERGAGGYTF; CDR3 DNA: TGTGCCAGCAGTGAAGAGCGGGGGGCGGGCGGCTACACCTTC
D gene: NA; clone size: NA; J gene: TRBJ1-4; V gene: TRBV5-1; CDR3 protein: CTSSTTRLEKLFF; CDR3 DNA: TGCACCAGCAGCACCACGAGGCTTGAAAAACTGTTTTTT